This T cell receptor beta chain was observed in a study of cytomegalovirus exposure and HLA in healthy donors. In the PCR, 60 Vbeta and 13 Jbeta primers were used. Measured with immunoSEQ multiplex PCR; TCRdb has only the in-frame clones, and not every one. The sample holds approximately 210,000 clones, about 80% seen once. Turning to this clone: The junction differs from germline at one of its ends, possibly a read error. Other nucleotide sequences in the sample specify the same CDR3.

Sample: PBMCs. The clonotype originates from a man aged 35 to 55 in good health and CMV-seropositive.

The CDR3 is CASSYSQGYSGYTF. In DNA, the CDR3 is TGTGCCAGCAGCTACTCTCAGGGGTACTCTGGCTACACCTTC. The rearrangement joins TRBV6-5 to TRBJ1-2; perhaps TRBD1 as D (6 bases). The CDR3 contains 14 residues. Germline CDR1 reads MNHEY; CDR2 reads SVGAGI.